This TCR beta chain derives from a study of CD8 T cells in ankylosing spondylitis. There are 19 residues in the CDR3. In germline, CDR1 is DFQATT, CDR2 SNEGSKA (reference sequence). Trimming cost V 6 bases and J 0 bases; bases outside gene matches: 15. Construction of TCR beta libraries was performed using quantitative 5'-RACE with molecular barcodes. One entry per CDR3 protein, called by TCRdb with MiXCR from the 5' RACE reads. The sample consists of 250,000 or so distinct CDR3 sequences, around 25% of them appearing once. The sequenced sample consisted of blood, either unsorted or a sorted T cell fraction (not recorded which). The clonotype originates from a male donor with ankylosing spondylitis or in good health (not recorded which). The chain has TRBV20-1 and TRBJ2-1; 12 bases fit TRBD2. The CDR3 region has the DNA TGCAGTGCCACCGGCTTCCTAGCGGGGGGGCGGAGCTCCTACAATGAGCAGTTCTTC. It yields the protein CSATGFLAGGRSSYNEQFF.